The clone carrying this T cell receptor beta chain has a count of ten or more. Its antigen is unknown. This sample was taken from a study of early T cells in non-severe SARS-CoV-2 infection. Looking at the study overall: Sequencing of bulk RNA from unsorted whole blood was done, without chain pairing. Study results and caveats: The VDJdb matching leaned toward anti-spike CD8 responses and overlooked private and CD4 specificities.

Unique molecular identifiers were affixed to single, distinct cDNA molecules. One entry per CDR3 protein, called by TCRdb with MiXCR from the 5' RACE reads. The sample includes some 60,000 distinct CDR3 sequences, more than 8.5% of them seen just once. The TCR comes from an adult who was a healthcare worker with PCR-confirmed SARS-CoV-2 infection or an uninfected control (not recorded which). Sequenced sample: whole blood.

The CDR3 loop is CASSLPGQPNTEAFF. The DNA of the CDR3 is TGTGCCAGCTCACTGCCGGGACAACCGAACACTGAAGCTTTCTTT. The J gene is TRBJ1-1, the V gene TRBV18, with D maybe TRBD1 (6 bases). With 4 bases removed from V and 1 base from J, the gap between germline ends came to 13 bases. CDR1 and CDR2 (germline): KGHSH, LQKENI. This CDR3 has 15 residues.